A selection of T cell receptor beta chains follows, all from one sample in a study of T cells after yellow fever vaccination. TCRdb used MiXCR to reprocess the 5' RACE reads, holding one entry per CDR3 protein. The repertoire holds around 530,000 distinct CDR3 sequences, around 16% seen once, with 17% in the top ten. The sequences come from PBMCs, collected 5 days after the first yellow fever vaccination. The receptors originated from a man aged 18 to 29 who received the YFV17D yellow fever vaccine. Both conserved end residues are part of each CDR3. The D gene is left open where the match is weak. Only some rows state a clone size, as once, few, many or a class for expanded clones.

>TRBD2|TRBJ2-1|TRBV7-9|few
CASSLRGSGGAREQFF
TGTGCCAGCAGCTTACGAGGGAGCGGGGGGGCCCGAGAGCAGTTCTTC
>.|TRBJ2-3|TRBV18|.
CASSLTPPGEGWADTQYF
TGTGCCAGCTCACTTACCCCCCCTGGGGAAGGCTGGGCAGATACGCAGTATTTT
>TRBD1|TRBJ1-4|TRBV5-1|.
CASQTGTGGIRYEKLFF
TGCGCCAGCCAGACCGGGACAGGGGGGATTCGTTATGAAAAACTGTTTTTT
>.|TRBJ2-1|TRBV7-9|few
CASSPDFPVNNEQFF
TGTGCCAGCAGCCCGGACTTTCCGGTTAACAATGAGCAGTTCTTC
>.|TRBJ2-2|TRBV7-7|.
CASSPRGATGELFF
TGTGCCAGCAGCCCCCGAGGTGCGACCGGGGAGCTGTTTTTT
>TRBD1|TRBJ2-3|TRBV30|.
CAWSTGTGGTDTQYF
TGTGCCTGGAGTACAGGGACAGGGGGGACAGATACGCAGTATTTT
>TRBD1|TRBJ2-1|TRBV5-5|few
CASSSGTGVHEQFF
TGTGCCAGCAGCTCCGGGACAGGGGTCCATGAGCAGTTCTTC
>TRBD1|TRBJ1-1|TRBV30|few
CAWSVLGTGSIRAFF
TGTGCCTGGAGTGTACTAGGGACAGGGAGCATTAGGGCTTTCTTT
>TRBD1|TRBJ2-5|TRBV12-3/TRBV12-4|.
CASSFGSGDRDETQYF
TGTGCCAGCAGTTTTGGGTCGGGTGACAGGGATGAGACCCAGTACTTC
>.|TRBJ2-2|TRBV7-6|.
CASSFTRVESTGELFF
TGTGCCAGCAGCTTCACTAGGGTTGAGAGCACCGGGGAGCTGTTTTTT
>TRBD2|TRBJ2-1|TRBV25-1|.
CASSEYGPGGGSYNEQFF
TGTGCCAGCAGTGAATATGGCCCGGGGGGAGGCTCCTACAATGAGCAGTTCTTC
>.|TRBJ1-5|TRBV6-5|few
CASSYQGNQPQHF
TGTGCCAGCAGTTACCAGGGCAATCAGCCCCAGCATTTT
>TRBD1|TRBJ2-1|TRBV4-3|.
CASSQSPWDRNNEQFF
TGCGCCAGCAGCCAAAGCCCCTGGGACAGGAACAATGAGCAGTTCTTC
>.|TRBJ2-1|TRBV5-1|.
CASSLGSRYNEQFF
TGCGCCAGCAGCTTGGGCAGCCGTTACAATGAGCAGTTCTTC
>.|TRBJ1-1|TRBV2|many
CASSGVRDTEAFF
TGTGCCAGCAGTGGCGTAAGGGACACTGAAGCTTTCTTT
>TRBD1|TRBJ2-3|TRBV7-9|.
CASSSGTGFDTQYF
TGTGCCAGCAGCTCCGGGACAGGGTTTGATACGCAGTATTTT
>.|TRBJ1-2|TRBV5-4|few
CASSYRPGKENYGYTF
TGTGCCAGCAGCTATCGCCCAGGGAAAGAAAACTATGGCTACACCTTC
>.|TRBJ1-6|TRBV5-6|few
CASVAEGRGAPLHF
TGTGCCAGCGTCGCCGAGGGTCGGGGAGCTCCCCTCCACTTT
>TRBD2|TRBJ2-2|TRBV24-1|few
CATSEARTSGATGELFF
TGTGCCACCAGTGAGGCCCGGACTAGCGGGGCTACCGGGGAGCTGTTTTTT
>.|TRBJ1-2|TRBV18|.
CASSENTDGWGYTF
TGTGCCAGCTCAGAGAATACAGACGGTTGGGGCTACACCTTC
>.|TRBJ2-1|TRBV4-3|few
CASSQRPGAVSNEQFF
TGCGCCAGCAGCCAACGTCCCGGGGCAGTATCAAATGAGCAGTTCTTC
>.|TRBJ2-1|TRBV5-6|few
CASSLPEGIGGPEQFF
TGTGCCAGCAGCTTGCCAGAAGGAATCGGGGGCCCGGAGCAGTTCTTC
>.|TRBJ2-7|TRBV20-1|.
CSASNRDSPSYEQYF
TGCAGTGCTAGTAACCGGGACTCCCCCTCCTACGAGCAGTACTTC
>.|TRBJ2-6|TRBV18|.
CASSPPHSGANVLTF
TGTGCCAGCTCACCTCCCCACTCTGGGGCCAACGTCCTGACTTTC
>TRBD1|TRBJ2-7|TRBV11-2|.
CASSLDLGGGSGGAEQYF
TGTGCCAGCAGCTTAGATCTGGGGGGCGGATCAGGGGGCGCCGAGCAGTACTTC
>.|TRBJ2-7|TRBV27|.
CASSSGLFRGARYEQYF
TGTGCCAGCAGTTCCGGGTTATTTAGGGGCGCCCGCTACGAGCAGTACTTC
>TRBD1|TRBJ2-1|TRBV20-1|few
CSARRGQGFNEQFF
TGCAGTGCTAGAAGAGGACAGGGGTTCAATGAGCAGTTCTTC
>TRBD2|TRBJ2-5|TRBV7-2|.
CASSLQRGAETQYF
TGTGCCAGCAGCTTACAGCGGGGAGCGGAGACCCAGTACTTC
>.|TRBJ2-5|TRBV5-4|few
CASRREFQETQYF
TGTGCCAGCAGGAGGGAGTTCCAAGAGACCCAGTACTTC
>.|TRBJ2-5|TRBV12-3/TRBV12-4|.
CASLVEGQETQYF
TGTGCCAGCCTTGTGGAGGGCCAAGAGACCCAGTACTTC
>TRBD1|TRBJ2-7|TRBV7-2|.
CASSLRHGQGGAYEQYF
TGTGCCAGCAGCTTGCGGCACGGACAGGGGGGCGCCTACGAGCAGTACTTC
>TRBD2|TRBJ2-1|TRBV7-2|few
CASNPGTSGYNEQFF
TGTGCCAGCAACCCTGGGACTAGCGGGTACAATGAGCAGTTCTTC
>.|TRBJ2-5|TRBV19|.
CASSIGNLGQETQYF
TGTGCCAGTAGTATTGGTAATCTGGGCCAAGAGACCCAGTACTTC
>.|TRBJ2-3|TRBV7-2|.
CASRSGSLDTQYF
TGTGCCAGCAGATCAGGGTCCCTAGATACGCAGTATTTT
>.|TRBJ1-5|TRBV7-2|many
CASSLASYQPQHF
TGTGCCAGCAGCTTAGCGTCCTATCAGCCCCAGCATTTT
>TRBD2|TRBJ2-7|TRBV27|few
CASSWASGYYYEQYF
TGTGCCAGCAGTTGGGCTAGCGGGTATTACTACGAGCAGTACTTC
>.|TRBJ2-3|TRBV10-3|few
CAISAGREVDTQYF
TGTGCCATCAGTGCCGGCAGGGAGGTAGATACGCAGTATTTT
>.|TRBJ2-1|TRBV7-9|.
CASSTPYNEQFF
TGTGCCAGCAGCACCCCTTACAATGAGCAGTTCTTC
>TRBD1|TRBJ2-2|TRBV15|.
CATSRGQGNTGELFF
TGTGCCACCAGCAGGGGACAGGGGAACACCGGGGAGCTGTTTTTT
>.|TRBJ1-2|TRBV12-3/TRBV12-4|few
CASSLTNWISGGYTF
TGTGCCAGCAGTCTTACAAACTGGATCTCCGGTGGCTACACCTTC
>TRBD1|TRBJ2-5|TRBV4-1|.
CASSQVRGGPLETQYF
TGCGCCAGCAGCCAAGTGAGAGGGGGCCCTTTGGAGACCCAGTACTTC
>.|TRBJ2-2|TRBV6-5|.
CASSYSPQRVTGELFF
TGTGCCAGCAGTTACTCCCCCCAGCGGGTCACCGGGGAGCTGTTTTTT
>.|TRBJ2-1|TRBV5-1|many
CASGTGTPGYNEQFF
TGCGCCAGCGGGACCGGGACGCCGGGGTACAATGAGCAGTTCTTC
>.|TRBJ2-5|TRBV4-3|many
CASSLARGQETQYF
TGCGCCAGCAGCCTCGCTCGGGGGCAAGAGACCCAGTACTTC
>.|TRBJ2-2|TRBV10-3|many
CAISESWRNTGELFF
TGTGCCATCAGTGAGTCGTGGAGGAACACCGGGGAGCTGTTTTTT
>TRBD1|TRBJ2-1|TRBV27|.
CASSRAGGNEQFF
TGTGCCAGCAGTCGCGCAGGGGGTAATGAGCAGTTCTTC
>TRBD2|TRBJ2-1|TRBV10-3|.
CAIRGTSGRNEQFF
TGTGCCATCAGGGGGACTAGCGGGAGGAATGAGCAGTTCTTC
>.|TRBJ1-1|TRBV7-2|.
CASSIRIGQRQAFF
TGTGCCAGCAGCATTCGGATCGGACAGCGGCAAGCTTTCTTT
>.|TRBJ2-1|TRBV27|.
CASSLGTFDEQFF
TGTGCCAGCAGTTTAGGGACTTTCGATGAGCAGTTCTTC
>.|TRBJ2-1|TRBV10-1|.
CASSEYGDSYNEQFF
TGCGCCAGCAGTGAGTACGGGGACTCCTACAATGAGCAGTTCTTC
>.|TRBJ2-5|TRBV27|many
CASSLFRPPALYQETQYF
TGTGCCAGCAGTTTATTCCGGCCCCCGGCTCTGTACCAAGAGACCCAGTACTTC
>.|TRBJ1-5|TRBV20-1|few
CSARNREWNQPQHF
TGCAGTGCCCGAAACAGGGAATGGAATCAGCCCCAGCATTTT
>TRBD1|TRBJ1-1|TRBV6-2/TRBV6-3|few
CASISWTGGTTEAFF
TGTGCCAGCATTTCCTGGACAGGGGGCACCACTGAAGCTTTCTTT
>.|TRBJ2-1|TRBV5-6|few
CASSLALGEQFF
TGTGCCAGCAGCTTGGCTTTGGGTGAGCAGTTCTTC
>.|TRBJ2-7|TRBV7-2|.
CASSLYLAGSGEQYF
TGTGCCAGCAGCTTATATTTGGCAGGGTCTGGAGAGCAGTACTTC
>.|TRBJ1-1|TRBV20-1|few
CSARRGAANTEAFF
TGCAGTGCTAGACGGGGGGCAGCGAACACTGAAGCTTTCTTT